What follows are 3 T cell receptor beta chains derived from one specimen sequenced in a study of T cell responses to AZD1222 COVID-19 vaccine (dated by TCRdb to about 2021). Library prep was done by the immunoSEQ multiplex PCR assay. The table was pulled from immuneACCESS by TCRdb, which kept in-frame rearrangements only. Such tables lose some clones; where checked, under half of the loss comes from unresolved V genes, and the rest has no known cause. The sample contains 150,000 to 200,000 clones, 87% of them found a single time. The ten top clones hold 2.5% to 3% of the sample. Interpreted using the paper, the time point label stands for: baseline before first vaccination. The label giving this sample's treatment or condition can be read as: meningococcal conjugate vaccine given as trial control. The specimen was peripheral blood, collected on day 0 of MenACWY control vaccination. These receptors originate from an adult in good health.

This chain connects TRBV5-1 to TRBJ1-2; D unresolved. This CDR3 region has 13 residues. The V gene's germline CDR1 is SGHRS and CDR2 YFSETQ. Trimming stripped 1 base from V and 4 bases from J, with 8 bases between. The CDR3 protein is CASSLLGSYGYTF. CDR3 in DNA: TGCGCCAGCAGCTTGTTAGGGAGCTATGGCTACACCTTC.

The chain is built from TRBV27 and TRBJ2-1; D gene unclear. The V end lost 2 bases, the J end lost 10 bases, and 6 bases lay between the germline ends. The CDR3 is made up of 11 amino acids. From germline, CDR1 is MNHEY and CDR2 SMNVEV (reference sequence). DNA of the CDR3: TGTGCCAGCAGTTTAGGAGTAGAGCAGTTCTTC. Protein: CASSLGVEQFF.

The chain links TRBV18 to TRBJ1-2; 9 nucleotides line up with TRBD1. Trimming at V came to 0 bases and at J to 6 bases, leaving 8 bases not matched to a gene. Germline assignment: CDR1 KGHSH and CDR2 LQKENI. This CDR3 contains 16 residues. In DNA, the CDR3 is TGTGCCAGCTCACCACCAGTGGGACAGGGAAACCATGGCTACACCTTC. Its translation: CASSPPVGQGNHGYTF.